Shown below are 18 T cell receptor beta chains from a single sample sequenced in a study of beta chain features in type 1 diabetes. Sequencing targeted expressed TCRB transcripts, as all isolated RNA had been reverse transcribed. This table comes from immunoSEQ multiplex PCR, and its TCRdb copy is limited to in-frame clones, with some not included. Found here are about 140,000 clones, 9.7% of them singletons; the top ten hold approximately 0.69%. Sequencing was carried out using central memory CD4+ T cells from blood. Every receptor here comes from a woman between 40 and 55 years old in good health.

This clone was seen only a few times. V is TRBV7-9 and J is TRBJ2-5, with 7 bases fitting TRBD1. The J call may be in error: the DNA end matches TRBJ2-7 better. The CDR3 consists of 13 residues. Looked up from germline, CDR1 is SEHNR and CDR2 is FQNEAQ (reference sequence). CDR3 in amino acids: CASSRDSAYEQYF. CDR3 DNA: TGTGCCAGCAGCCGGGACAGCGCCTACGAGCAGTACTTC.

This clone came up many times. V gene TRBV7-9 combines with J gene TRBJ1-4; 7 bases map to TRBD1. Germline V lookup: CDR1 SEHNR, CDR2 FQNEAQ (reference sequence). Unmatched junction bases numbered 1, after V lost 1 base and J lost 14 bases. The CDR3 extends over 11 amino acids. The CDR3 region is CASSLGQGLFF. CDR3 in DNA: TGTGCCAGCAGCTTAGGACAGGGCCTGTTTTTT. Using reference TRBV7-9 and TRBJ1-4 for the parts outside the CDR3, the full variable domain is DTGVSQNPRHKITKRGQNVTFRCDPISEHNRLYWYRQTLGQGPEFLTYFQNEAQLEKSRLLSDRFSAERPKGSFSTLEIQRTEQGDSAMYLCASSLGQGLFFGSGTQLSVL.

Only a few counts were recorded for this clone. The gene calls are TRBV19 and TRBJ1-5; D might be TRBD1 (6 bases). Germline CDR1 LNHDA, CDR2 SQIVND (reference sequence). Trimming took 7 bases from V and 3 from J, leaving 13 bases between them. This CDR3 comprises 14 residues. This CDR3 is CASTSRGFNQPQHF. Written as DNA, the CDR3 is TGTGCCAGTACCTCCAGGGGCTTCAATCAGCCCCAGCATTTT.

This clone was detected a few times. This sequence joins TRBV2 and TRBJ1-2; D is unresolved. The V gene lost 1 base and the J gene lost 4 bases, with 7 bases spanning the gap. The CDR3 spans 13 residues. Per the germline V gene, CDR1 is SNHLY and CDR2 is FYNNEI. The CDR3 loop reads CASSEGSGYGYTF. The CDR3 nucleotides are TGTGCCAGCAGTGAAGGTAGTGGCTATGGCTACACCTTC.

The gene calls are TRBV9 and TRBJ2-7; 13 bases line up with TRBD2. The V segment lost 2 bases and the J segment 10 bases; nucleotides outside the gene matches: 3. The length of the CDR3 is 13 residues. Per the germline V gene, CDR1 is SGDLS and CDR2 is YYNGEE. Here the CDR3 reads CASSVGTSGVQYF. In DNA form, the CDR3 reads TGTGCCAGCAGCGTTGGGACTAGCGGGGTCCAGTACTTC.

The V and J genes are TRBV18 and TRBJ2-1; D uncertain. This CDR3 contains 14 residues. Between the trimmed V and J ends, which lost 2 bases and 0 bases, there was a span of 5 bases. Germline V gene sequence: CDR1 KGHSH, CDR2 LQKENI. The DNA for the CDR3 is TGTGCCAGCTCACCATCACTCTCCTACAATGAGCAGTTCTTC. Protein sequence: CASSPSLSYNEQFF.

This clone was detected only a few times. V usage is TRBV10-3 and J usage is TRBJ1-2, with TRBD1 matching 8 bases. J was trimmed by 8 bases and V by 6 bases; bases with no gene match: 11. CDR3 length equals 14 residues. From germline, CDR1 is ENHRY and CDR2 SYGVKD. CDR3 protein: CAIRPDRALVGYTF. The DNA of the CDR3 is TGTGCCATCAGACCGGACAGGGCCCTAGTGGGCTACACCTTC.

The chain combines TRBV20-1 with TRBJ1-2; no clear D gene. The CDR3 runs to 11 residues. The germline V gene encodes CDR1 DFQATT and CDR2 SNEGSKA (reference sequence). The V gene lost 3 bases and the J gene lost 5 bases, with 7 bases spanning the gap. CDR3 nucleotides: TGCAGTGCTAGCCGCGAATATGGCTACACCTTC. Protein sequence: CSASREYGYTF.

The V and J genes are TRBV9 and TRBJ2-2, with D possibly TRBD2 on 6 matching bases. V lost 4 bases, J lost 5 bases, and 12 bases lay in between. The CDR3 contains 14 residues. The germline CDR1 and CDR2 sequences are SGDLS and YYNGEE. The CDR3 loop reads CASSLHGGTGELFF. DNA for the CDR3: TGTGCCAGCAGCTTGCATGGGGGGACCGGGGAGCTGTTTTTT.

V usage is TRBV7-2 and J usage is TRBJ1-2, with D unresolved. CDR1 is SGHTA, CDR2 FQGNSA, per germline. The CDR3 is made up of 13 amino acids. The V end lost 1 base, the J end lost 5 bases, and 8 bases lay between the germline ends. CDR3 DNA sequence: TGTGCCAGCAGCTTAGGATCAGATTATGGCTACACCTTC. It encodes CASSLGSDYGYTF.

The genes are TRBV6-5 and TRBJ2-1; D may be TRBD2 (6 bases). The germline V gene encodes CDR1 MNHEY and CDR2 SVGAGI. The CDR3 length is 12 residues. Trimming shortened V by 2 bases and J by 9 bases, and 8 bases separated the two germline ends. The CDR3 loop reads CASSYRRGEQFF. CDR3 sequence (DNA): TGTGCCAGCAGTTACAGGAGGGGTGAGCAGTTCTTC.

There are many counts of this clone. The V and J genes are TRBV7-9 and TRBJ2-5; 7 bases line up with TRBD2. This CDR3 region has 14 residues. Trimming at V came to 6 bases and at J to 4 bases, leaving 8 bases not matched to a gene. Germline assignment: CDR1 SEHNR and CDR2 FQNEAQ (reference sequence). CDR3 DNA: TGTGCCAGCAGATCCGGACTAGTGAGAGAGACCCAGTACTTC. Protein sequence: CASRSGLVRETQYF.

The chain recombines TRBV2 with TRBJ2-2; no clear D gene. Germline CDR1 SNHLY, CDR2 FYNNEI. Trimming left V 7 bases short and J 7 bases short, with 22 bases between. This CDR3 spans 16 amino acids. In nucleotides, the CDR3 is TGTGCCAGCACCAAAACTGGGCCAATACCCGGCGGGGAGCTGTTTTTT. Translating gives CASTKTGPIPGGELFF.

The table lists this clone with a few counts. This rearrangement joins TRBV7-2 to TRBJ1-6; TRBD1 is a possible D gene (6 bases). Trimming pared 0 bases from V and 5 bases from J, leaving 8 bases between. Germline V lookup: CDR1 SGHTA, CDR2 FQGNSA. The CDR3 spans 15 residues. The CDR3 nucleotides are TGTGCCAGCAGCTTAGCGTCAGGGGATAATTCACCCCTCCACTTT. It encodes CASSLASGDNSPLHF.

This clone was counted many times. This chain connects TRBV29-1 to TRBJ2-7; a possible D gene is TRBD2 (5 bases). This CDR3 is 12 amino acids long. The V end lost 4 bases, the J end lost 3 bases, and 10 bases lay between the germline ends. The V gene's germline CDR1 is SQVTM and CDR2 ANQGSEA. CDR3: CSVGLADYEQYF. The CDR3 DNA reads TGCAGCGTTGGGCTAGCTGACTACGAGCAGTACTTC.

The gene calls are TRBV7-2 and TRBJ1-2, with a weak D call TRBD1 (6 bases). This CDR3 is built from 15 residues. V lost 1 base and J lost 2, with 11 bases in between. Germline CDR1 and CDR2: SGHTA and FQGNSA. The CDR3 DNA reads TGTGCCAGCAGCTTAGTTGGGCAGGGGAACTATGGCTACACCTTC. This codes for CASSLVGQGNYGYTF.

The chain recombines TRBV11-2 with TRBJ2-7; 8 positions match TRBD2. CDR3 length equals 14 residues. Trimming took 7 bases from V and 5 from J; bases not matched to a gene: 10. Germline CDR1 and CDR2: SGHAT and FQNNGV. CDR3 sequence reads: CASTSRGGSDEQYF. DNA of the CDR3: TGTGCCAGCACATCACGGGGGGGCAGCGACGAGCAGTACTTC.

This clone came up a few times. The rearrangement links TRBV19 to TRBJ1-5, with a weak D call TRBD1 (5 bases). The length of the CDR3 is 13 residues. Trimming stripped 6 bases from V and 10 bases from J, with 16 bases between. The germline V gene has CDR1 LNHDA and CDR2 SQIVND (reference sequence). For the CDR3, the DNA is TGTGCCAGTAGGCCCGGGGGTATCAGCCCCCAGCATTTT. Translation: CASRPGGISPQHF.